This T cell receptor (beta chain) was sequenced during a study of CD8+ T cells in alopecia areata. Across the study: Administration of oral tofacitinib to treated patients was at 5 to 10 mg twice daily. Findings and limits, study-wide: Higher clonality and more expanded CD8+ clones appeared in lesional than normal scalp.

Obtained from alopecia areata patients were lesional scalp punch biopsies along with peripheral blood. CD4+ and CD8+ T cells were sorted from PBMCs. As regards this clone: Its specificity is not known.

In germline, CDR1 is SGHTA, CDR2 FQGNSA. Germline trimming cut 5 bases from V and 6 bases from J; bases unmatched to any gene: 6. The CDR3 contains 15 residues. Extraction and reverse transcription of RNA yielded cDNA as the sequencing template. Clones were sequenced by immunoSEQ multiplex PCR, and TCRdb holds only the in-frame ones, with some missing. The sample lists about 70,000 clones; roughly half were seen once. Material: CD8+ T cells sorted from blood, obtained at week 0. This receptor was taken from a human donor with alopecia areata. This chain links TRBV7-2 with TRBJ2-3, with 12 nucleotides matching TRBD2. The CDR3 DNA follows: TGTGCCAGCAGCCCCCGACTAGCGGGAGCTGATACGCAGTATTTT. Residues: CASSPRLAGADTQYF.